This T cell receptor beta chain was retrieved from a study of cytomegalovirus exposure and HLA in healthy donors. Regarding the study as a whole: With further analysis later on, most CMV-associated TCR beta chains appeared HLA-restricted. A later analysis linked a missense variant in DCLRE1C to the trimming of TCR beta V and J genes. TCR beta sequences reportedly predicted most subjects' HLA-A and HLA-B alleles accurately.

CDR3 length: 16 residues. After removal of 5 bases from V and 3 bases from J, the junction contained 13 bases not matched to a gene. Looked up from germline, CDR1 is MNHEY and CDR2 is SMNVEV (reference sequence). On this clone: Its antigen is as yet unknown.

The PCR had 60 Vbeta and 13 Jbeta primers. Only in-frame clones appear in the TCRdb table, and some are missing; sequencing was by immunoSEQ multiplex PCR. The sample yields just under 250,000 clones, more than 75% seen once. The rearrangement links TRBV27 to TRBJ2-7; TRBD1 aligns across 7 bases. The TCR was taken from a woman in her 40s in good health and CMV-seropositive. Sequences were obtained from PBMCs. CDR3 loop: CASSPWGQRGFYEQYF. In DNA, the CDR3 is TGTGCCAGCAGTCCCTGGGGACAGAGGGGATTCTACGAGCAGTACTTC.